This paragraph covers one T cell receptor beta chain sequence. This entry belongs to a study of T cell responses to AZD1222 COVID-19 vaccine. Germline CDR1 is LNHDA and CDR2 is SQIVND (reference sequence). The CDR3 consists of 15 residues. The ends were cut back, 10 bases at V and 0 bases at J, with 16 bases in the middle. TCRdb's table, derived via immunoSEQ multiplex PCR, lists solely in-frame clones and lacks some. The data contain roughly 67,000 clones, roughly nine tenths of them seen just once; the ten biggest clones take up approximately 30%. The J gene is TRBJ2-4, the V gene TRBV19; tentatively, D is TRBD2 (6 bases). Material: peripheral blood, obtained 28 days after the second AZD1222 dose. The receptor comes from an adult who received the AZD1222 COVID-19 vaccine. In nucleotides, the CDR3 is TGTGCCACCACGGGAGTTGGCCTAGCCAAAAACATTCAGTACTTC. Its protein is CATTGVGLAKNIQYF.